Detailed here is one T cell receptor beta chain. The antigen is unknown. Collection occurred without any documented infections or immune events in donors. The data belong to a study of identifying expanded T cells in peripheral blood. Study-wide points: Clone count variance between roughly 2-week samples rose with total template count. Approximately 1.2 clones differed between technical replicates, versus around 15 and 19 over time.

TCRdb keeps only in-frame clones here, not all; method: immunoSEQ multiplex PCR. The sample lists some 78,000 clones; more than 70% were seen once. The V gene's germline CDR1 is SGHTA and CDR2 FQGNSA. There are 13 residues in the CDR3. V lost 3 bases and J lost 13, with 13 bases in between. The chain combines TRBV7-2 with TRBJ1-6; the D is unclear. The TCR originated in a person aged 18 to 70 in good health. Material for sequencing was blood. As DNA, the CDR3 is TGTGCCAGCAGCTTCGACGGAACTACGCCCCTCCACTTT. Residues: CASSFDGTTPLHF.